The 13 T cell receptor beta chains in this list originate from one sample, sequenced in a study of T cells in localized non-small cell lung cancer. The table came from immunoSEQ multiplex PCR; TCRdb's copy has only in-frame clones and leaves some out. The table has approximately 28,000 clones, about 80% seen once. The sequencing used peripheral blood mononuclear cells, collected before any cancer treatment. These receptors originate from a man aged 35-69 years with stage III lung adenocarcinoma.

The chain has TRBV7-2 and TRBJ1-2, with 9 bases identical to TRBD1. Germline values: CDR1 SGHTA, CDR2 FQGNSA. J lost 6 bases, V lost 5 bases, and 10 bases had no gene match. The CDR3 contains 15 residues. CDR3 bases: TGTGCCAGCAGCCCCTCCCGGGGGACAGGGAATGGCTACACCTTC. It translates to CASSPSRGTGNGYTF. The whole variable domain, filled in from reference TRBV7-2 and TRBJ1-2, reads GAGVSQSPSNKVTEKGKDVELRCDPISGHTALYWYRQSLGQGLEFLIYFQGNSAPDKSGLPSDRFSAERTGGSVSTLTIQRTQQEDSAVYLCASSPSRGTGNGYTFGSGTRLTVV.

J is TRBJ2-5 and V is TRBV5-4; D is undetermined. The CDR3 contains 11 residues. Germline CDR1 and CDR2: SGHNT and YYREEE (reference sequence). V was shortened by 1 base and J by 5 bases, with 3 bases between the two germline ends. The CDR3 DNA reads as TGTGCCAGCAGCTTGTCTGAGACCCAGTACTTC. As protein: CASSLSETQYF.

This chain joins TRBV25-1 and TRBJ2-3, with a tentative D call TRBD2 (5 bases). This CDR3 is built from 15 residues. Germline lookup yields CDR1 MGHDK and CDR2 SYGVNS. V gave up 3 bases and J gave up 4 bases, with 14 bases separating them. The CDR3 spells CASSDFEGWADTQYF. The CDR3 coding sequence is TGTGCCAGCAGTGATTTCGAGGGTTGGGCAGATACGCAGTATTTT.

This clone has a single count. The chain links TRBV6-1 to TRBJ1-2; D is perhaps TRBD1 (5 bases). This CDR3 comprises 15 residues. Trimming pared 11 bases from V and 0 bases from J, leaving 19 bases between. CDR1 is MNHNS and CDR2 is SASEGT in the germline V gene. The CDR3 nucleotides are TGTGCCGGGGTCGGGGGTTCCCTAGCTAACTATGGCTACACCTTC. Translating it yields CAGVGGSLANYGYTF.

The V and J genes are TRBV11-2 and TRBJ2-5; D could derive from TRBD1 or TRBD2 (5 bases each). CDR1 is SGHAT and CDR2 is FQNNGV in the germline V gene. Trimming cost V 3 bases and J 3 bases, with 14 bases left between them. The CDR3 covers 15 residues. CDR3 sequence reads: CASSLGDVEEETQYF. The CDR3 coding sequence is TGTGCCAGCAGCTTGGGGGATGTAGAGGAAGAGACCCAGTACTTC.

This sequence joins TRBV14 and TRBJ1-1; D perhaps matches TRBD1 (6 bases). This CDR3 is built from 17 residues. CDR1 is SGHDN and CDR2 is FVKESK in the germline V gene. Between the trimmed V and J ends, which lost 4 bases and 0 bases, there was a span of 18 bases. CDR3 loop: CASSPKRGAALNTEAFF. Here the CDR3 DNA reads TGTGCCAGCAGCCCGAAAAGGGGGGCAGCCCTGAACACTGAAGCTTTCTTT.

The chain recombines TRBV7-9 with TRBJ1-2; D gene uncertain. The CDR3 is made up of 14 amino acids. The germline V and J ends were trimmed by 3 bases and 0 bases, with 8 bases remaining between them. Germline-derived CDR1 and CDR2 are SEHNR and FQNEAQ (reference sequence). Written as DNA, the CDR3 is TGTGCCAGCAGCTTTGGCTTTCCTAACTATGGCTACACCTTC. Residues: CASSFGFPNYGYTF.

CDR3: CASSARDIRLSGANVLTF. CDR3 DNA sequence: TGTGCCAGCAGTGCCCGGGACATTAGACTCTCTGGGGCCAACGTCCTGACTTTC. J is TRBJ2-6 and V is TRBV6-1; a weak D match, TRBD1 (6 bases). Deletions cut 4 bases from V and 0 bases from J, with 16 bases between. The CDR3 runs 18 residues. CDR1 and CDR2 from the germline V gene are MNHNS and SASEGT.

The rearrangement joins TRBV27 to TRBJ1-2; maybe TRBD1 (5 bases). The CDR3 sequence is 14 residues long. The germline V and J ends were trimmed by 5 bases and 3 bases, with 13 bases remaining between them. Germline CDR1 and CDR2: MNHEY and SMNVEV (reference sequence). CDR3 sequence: CASSPRDQDYGYTF. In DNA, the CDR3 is TGTGCCAGCAGTCCCCGGGACCAAGACTATGGCTACACCTTC.

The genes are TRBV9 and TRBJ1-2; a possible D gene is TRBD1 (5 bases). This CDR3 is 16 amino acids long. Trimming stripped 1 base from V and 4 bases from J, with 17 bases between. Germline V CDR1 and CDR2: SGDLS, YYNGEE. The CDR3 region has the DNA TGTGCCAGCAGCGTAAGTCCTGTGCTGGGACGCTATGGCTACACCTTC. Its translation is CASSVSPVLGRYGYTF.

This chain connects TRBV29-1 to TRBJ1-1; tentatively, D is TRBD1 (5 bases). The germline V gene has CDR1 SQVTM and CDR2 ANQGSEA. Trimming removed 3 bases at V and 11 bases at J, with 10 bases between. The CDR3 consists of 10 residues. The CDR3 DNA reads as TGCAGCGTTGAGCGCAGGGTGGCTTTCTTT. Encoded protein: CSVERRVAFF.

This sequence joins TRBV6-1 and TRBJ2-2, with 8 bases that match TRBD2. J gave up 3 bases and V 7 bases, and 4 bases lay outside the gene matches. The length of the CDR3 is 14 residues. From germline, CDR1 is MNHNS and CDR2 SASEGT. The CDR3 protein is CASTTGGDTGELFF. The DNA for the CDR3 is TGTGCCAGCACCACCGGGGGGGACACCGGGGAGCTGTTTTTT.

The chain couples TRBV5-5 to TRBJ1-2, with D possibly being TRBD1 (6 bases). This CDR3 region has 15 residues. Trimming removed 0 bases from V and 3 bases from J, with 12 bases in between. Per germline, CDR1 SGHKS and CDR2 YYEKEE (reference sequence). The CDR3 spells CASSLAEQGYYGYTF. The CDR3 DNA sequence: TGTGCCAGCAGCTTGGCAGAACAGGGTTACTATGGCTACACCTTC.